The 21 T cell receptor beta chains below all came from one sample that was sequenced in a study of metastatic and nonmetastatic thyroid tumors. Thyroid surgery took place with no prior treatment in any patient. TCRdb re-analyzed the PCR reads using MiXCR. The table includes 35,000 to 40,000 clones, roughly 27% detected once. The sequenced material came from blood. Source of these receptors: a female donor with papillary thyroid cancer or a benign thyroid nodule (not recorded which). Some clones in this sample may be carry-over from other donors' samples.

A few counts support this clone. The chain joins TRBV6-1 to TRBJ1-6; a weak D match, TRBD1 (6 bases). From germline, CDR1 is MNHNS and CDR2 SASEGT. The CDR3 has 15 residues. The V and J ends lost 5 bases and 7 bases respectively, with 15 bases between them. The CDR3, as DNA: TGTGCCAGCAGTAAACAGGGAAGAGAAAATTCACCCCTCCACTTT. Its translation: CASSKQGRENSPLHF.

This clone was recorded many times. The J gene is TRBJ2-6, the V gene TRBV15; unclear D gene. Germline V CDR1 and CDR2: LNHNV, YYDKDF (reference sequence). The CDR3 totals 16 residues. V was shortened by 0 bases and J by 0 bases, with 6 bases between the two germline ends. CDR3 in DNA: TGTGCCACCAGCAGAGATGTTAACTCTGGGGCCAACGTCCTGACTTTC. Its protein product is CATSRDVNSGANVLTF.

The V call is TRBV7-3, the J call TRBJ2-1; TRBD1 matches 7 bases. Germline values: CDR1 SGHTA, CDR2 FQGTGA. This CDR3 has 13 residues. V gave up 3 bases and J gave up 12 bases; unmatched junction bases: 8. The CDR3: CASSLSSHRGQFF. The DNA of the CDR3 is TGTGCCAGCAGCTTGTCATCGCACAGGGGGCAGTTCTTC. Supplemented by reference TRBV7-3 and TRBJ2-1, the full variable domain reads GAGVSQTPSNKVTEKGKYVELRCDPISGHTALYWYRQSLGQGPEFLIYFQGTGAADDSGLPNDRFFAVRPEGSVSTLKIQRTERGDSAVYLCASSLSSHRGQFFGPGTRLTVL.

This chain uses TRBV28 with TRBJ2-4, with TRBD1 matching over 8 bases. The CDR3 has 14 residues. V shed 5 bases and J 5 bases; nucleotides not matched to a gene: 5. Germline V gives CDR1 MDHEN, CDR2 SYDVKM. CDR3 bases: TGTGCCAGCAGTGGACAGGGCATGGAAAACATTCAGTACTTC. Translation: CASSGQGMENIQYF.

This clone appeared many times. Written as DNA, the CDR3 is TGTGCCAGCAGCTTTATGAGGCTAGCGGGAGGGTTAATCGGCACCGGGGAGCTGTTTTTT. The encoded protein is CASSFMRLAGGLIGTGELFF. The V gene is TRBV7-3, the J gene TRBJ2-2; 12 nucleotides match TRBD2. Germline assignment: CDR1 SGHTA and CDR2 FQGTGA. Trimming removed 3 bases from V and 4 bases from J; junction bases left unmatched: 15. This CDR3 comprises 20 residues.

This clone was observed many times. The chain joins TRBV27 to TRBJ1-5; tentative D call: TRBD1 (6 bases). Germline CDR1 and CDR2: MNHEY and SMNVEV (reference sequence). The CDR3 length is 15 residues. The germline V and J ends were trimmed by 9 bases and 2 bases, with 17 bases remaining between them. The CDR3 DNA is TGTGCCAGTAGTACAGGGCTAGCGGGCAATCAGCCCCAGCATTTT. This codes for CASSTGLAGNQPQHF.

The chain employs TRBV6-4 and TRBJ2-1; perhaps TRBD1 as D (6 bases). Germline assignment: CDR1 MRHNA and CDR2 SNTAGT. This CDR3 comprises 13 residues. The V and J ends lost 5 bases and 7 bases respectively, with 12 bases between them. The CDR3: CASSQGQPNEQFF. DNA for the CDR3: TGTGCCAGCAGTCAAGGACAGCCGAATGAGCAGTTCTTC.

This clone was detected ten times or more. This chain connects TRBV18 to TRBJ1-1; D is unclear. The V and J ends lost 2 bases and 0 bases respectively, with 4 bases between them. CDR1 is KGHSH, CDR2 LQKENI, per germline. This CDR3 region has 13 residues. The CDR3 sequence is CASSPGLNTEAFF. DNA of the CDR3: TGTGCCAGCTCACCAGGGTTGAACACTGAAGCTTTCTTT.

The chain uses TRBV19 and TRBJ1-5; D perhaps matches TRBD1 (5 bases). The CDR3 consists of 16 residues. CDR1 and CDR2 from the germline V gene are LNHDA and SQIVND (reference sequence). Trimming took 6 bases from V and 2 from J, leaving 17 bases between them. In DNA form, the CDR3 reads TGTGCCAGTAGACACCGGGGGGGAGAAGGCAATCAGCCCCAGCATTTT. As protein: CASRHRGGEGNQPQHF.

The chain recombines TRBV21-1 with TRBJ1-3; the D call in the table, TRBD1, was not verified against the DNA. TRBV21-1 is a listed pseudogene. CDR3 length equals 19 residues. In DNA form, the CDR3 reads TGTGCCAGCAGCGTAGAGGGACAGGGGTTTTCCTTCTCTGGAAACACCATATATTTT. Its protein is CASSVEGQGFSFSGNTIYF.

A remark on this clone: Other DNA sequences within the sample encode an identical CDR3. The rearrangement links TRBV5-1 to TRBJ2-5; D is perhaps TRBD1 (5 bases). The CDR3 covers 16 residues. V lost 3 bases and J 5 bases, leaving 20 bases between the germline ends. CDR1 and CDR2 from the germline V gene are SGHRS and YFSETQ. The CDR3 DNA follows: TGCGCCAGCAGCTGGGGCACTGGTACTAACAGGGAGACCCAGTACTTC. Its protein is CASSWGTGTNRETQYF.

This clone appeared a single time. The chain is built from TRBV5-5 and TRBJ1-1; D is perhaps TRBD1 (6 bases). CDR3 length: 14 residues. Germline V gives CDR1 SGHKS, CDR2 YYEKEE (reference sequence). The V end was cut by 2 bases, the J end by 0 bases, with 8 bases between. The CDR3 DNA reads as TGTGCCAGCAGCTTCACAGGGATGAACACTGAAGCTTTCTTT. Protein product: CASSFTGMNTEAFF.

V and J are TRBV20-1 and TRBJ2-2, with 10 bases lining up with TRBD1. Trimming cost V 6 bases and J 7 bases; bases outside gene matches: 8. The CDR3 length is 14 residues. CDR1 is DFQATT, CDR2 SNEGSKA, per germline (reference sequence). CDR3: CSAPRQGAGGELFF. For the CDR3, the DNA is TGCAGTGCCCCAAGACAGGGGGCGGGCGGGGAGCTGTTTTTT.

About this clone itself: One base away lies a much larger clone, so this may be a sequencing read error. J is TRBJ2-7 and V is TRBV10-3; 11 positions agree with TRBD2. This CDR3 contains 18 residues. Looked up from germline, CDR1 is ENHRY and CDR2 is SYGVKD. V trimming: 0 bases; J trimming: 5 bases; junction bases outside the gene matches: 12. In DNA, the CDR3 is TGTGCCATCAGTGAGTCTCACCCCACTAGCGGGAGTAAGAACGAGCAGTACTTC. Residues: CAISESHPTSGSKNEQYF.

This clone was seen ten or more times. This chain uses TRBV20-1 with TRBJ1-5; no firm D call. Germline loops: CDR1 DFQATT, CDR2 SNEGSKA (reference sequence). Trimming removed 0 bases at V and 3 bases at J, with 9 bases between. The CDR3 spans 14 residues. DNA of the CDR3: TGCAGTGCTAGAGAGGCTTCCTACAATCAGCCCCAGCATTTT. Protein: CSAREASYNQPQHF.

This clone was counted ten times or more. The rearrangement links TRBV9 to TRBJ2-5; TRBD1 matches 7 bases. V shed 0 bases, J shed 5 bases, and the junction held 1 base outside the gene matches. This CDR3 is 13 amino acids long. Germline values: CDR1 SGDLS, CDR2 YYNGEE. CDR3 in DNA: TGTGCCAGCAGCGTAGGACAGGGTGAGACCCAGTACTTC. Its protein product is CASSVGQGETQYF. The full variable domain, completed using reference TRBV9 and TRBJ2-5, is DSGVTQTPKHLITATGQRVTLRCSPRSGDLSVYWYQQSLDQGLQFLIQYYNGEERAKGNILERFSAQQFPDLHSELNLSSLELGDSALYFCASSVGQGETQYFGPGTRLLVL.

This clone was counted many times. The CDR3 is CASSALAGDTDTQYF. For the CDR3, the DNA is TGTGCCAGCAGCGCCCTAGCGGGGGACACAGATACGCAGTATTTT. The gene calls are TRBV9 and TRBJ2-3, with 10 bases lining up with TRBD2. CDR1 and CDR2 from the germline V gene are SGDLS and YYNGEE. The junction had 3 bases not matched to a gene; V was cut back by 3 bases and J by 2 bases. CDR3 size: 15 residues.

This clone was counted between two and nine times. In the same sample, other DNA sequences code for this CDR3. The CDR3 sequence is CATGQGDYGYTF. CDR3 nucleotide sequence: TGTGCCACTGGACAGGGGGATTATGGCTACACCTTC. The chain has TRBV28 and TRBJ1-2, with 10 bases that match TRBD1. With 10 bases clipped from V and 5 bases from J, the junction kept 4 bases outside the gene matches. The CDR3 is 12 amino acids. Germline values: CDR1 MDHEN, CDR2 SYDVKM.

This clone has a count of ten or more. The chain has TRBV5-1 and TRBJ2-5; D unclear. CDR1 is SGHRS and CDR2 is YFSETQ in the germline V gene. The CDR3 spans 13 residues. Trimming left V 2 bases short and J 4 bases short, with 9 bases between. CDR3 loop: CASSFSGRETQYF. CDR3 bases: TGCGCCAGCAGCTTCAGTGGAAGAGAGACCCAGTACTTC.

This clone was observed a handful of times. CDR3 coding DNA: TGTGCCAGCAGTGAAGCATTGCTATCTGACGAGCAGTACTTC. It codes for CASSEALLSDEQYF. The chain employs TRBV2 and TRBJ2-7; D is unresolved. The CDR3 is 14 amino acids. Trimming took 0 bases from V and 5 from J, leaving 11 bases between them. Germline V gene sequence: CDR1 SNHLY, CDR2 FYNNEI.

In DNA form, the CDR3 reads TGTGCCTGGGGCCCCATGGGACAGGTATCGTACTATGGCTACACCTTC. Amino acid sequence: CAWGPMGQVSYYGYTF. The V call is TRBV30, the J call TRBJ1-2, with 8 bases lining up with TRBD1. The CDR3 length is 16 residues. The germline CDR1 and CDR2 sequences are GTSNPN and SVGIG (reference sequence). J lost 3 bases, V lost 5 bases, and 14 bases had no gene match.